This T cell receptor beta chain was recovered during a study of cytotoxic CD8 clonotypes in ibrutinib-treated CLL. Study details: Researchers reported over 9 relapsed/refractory and fewer than 16 treatment-naive patients, about 17 of them IGHV unmutated. Study findings and constraints: Public clonotypes showed up rarely, and on treatment they shrank or held steady. Clonality showed a rise at ibrutinib response that reversed toward baseline at progression. Clonality correlated strongly with circulating CD8+ T cells and exceeded age-matched healthy donors at baseline.

Concerning this clone: Antigen specificity is unknown.

Method: immunoSEQ multiplex PCR; TCRdb's copy keeps in-frame clones and lacks some. Here the sample spans 45,000 or so clones, 50% to 65% being singletons. The germline CDR1 and CDR2 sequences are LNHDA and SQIVND (reference sequence). Trimming removed 7 bases at V and 12 bases at J, with 12 bases between. The length of the CDR3 is 10 residues. This specimen was PBMCs, taken after 24 months of ibrutinib treatment. This clonotype was obtained from a human donor with chronic lymphocytic leukemia. The chain carries TRBV19 and TRBJ1-2; unclear D gene. The DNA of the CDR3 is TGTGCCAGTACCCTGCCAAGGAACACCTTC. It specifies CASTLPRNTF.